This T cell receptor beta chain derives from a study of STAT5B mutations in CD4+ large granular lymphocyte leukemia. Study summary: Among healthy controls, a particular HLA allele went with more CDR3 'QG' motifs. Broader study findings: TRBV06-family usage was enriched in top patient clones (8/27) versus controls (2/35).

As regards this clone: The antigen is unknown.

Method: immunoSEQ multiplex PCR; TCRdb's copy keeps in-frame clones and lacks some. The sample lists over 30,000 clones; over 65% were seen once. J was trimmed by 11 bases and V by 4 bases; bases with no gene match: 11. The CDR3 consists of 15 residues. Germline lookup yields CDR1 MDHEN and CDR2 SYDVKM. Buffy coats from healthy blood donors served as controls. The chain employs TRBV28 and TRBJ1-6; 7 nucleotides line up with TRBD1. Material for sequencing was CD4+ T cells from blood buffy coats. The source of this sequence is a human donor in good health. The chain's CDR3 is CASSSVTGMVAPLHF. In nucleotides, the CDR3 is TGTGCCAGCAGTTCAGTGACAGGGATGGTAGCACCCCTCCACTTT. Complete variable domain (other parts from reference TRBV28 and TRBJ1-6): DVKVTQSSRYLVKRTGEKVFLECVQDMDHENMFWYRQDPGLGLRLIYFSYDVKMKEKGDIPEGYSVSREKKERFSLILESASTNQTSMYLCASSSVTGMVAPLHFGNGTRLTVT.